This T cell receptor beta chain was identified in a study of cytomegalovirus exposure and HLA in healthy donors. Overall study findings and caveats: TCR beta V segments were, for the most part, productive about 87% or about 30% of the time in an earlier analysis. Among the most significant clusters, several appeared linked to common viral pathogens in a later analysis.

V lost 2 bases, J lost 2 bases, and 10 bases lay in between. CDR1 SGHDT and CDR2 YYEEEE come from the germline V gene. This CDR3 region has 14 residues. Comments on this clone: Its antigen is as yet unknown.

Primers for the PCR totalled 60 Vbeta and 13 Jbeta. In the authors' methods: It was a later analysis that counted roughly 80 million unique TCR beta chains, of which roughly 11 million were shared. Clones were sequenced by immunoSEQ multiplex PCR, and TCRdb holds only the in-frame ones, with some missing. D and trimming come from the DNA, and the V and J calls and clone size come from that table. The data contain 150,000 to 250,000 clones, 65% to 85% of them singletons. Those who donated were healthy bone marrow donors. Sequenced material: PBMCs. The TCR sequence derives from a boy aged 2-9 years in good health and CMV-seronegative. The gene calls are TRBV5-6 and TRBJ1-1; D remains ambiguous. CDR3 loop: CASSFRGVNTEAFF. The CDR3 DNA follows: TGTGCCAGCAGCTTCCGGGGAGTTAACACTGAAGCTTTCTTT.